The rows below give T cell receptor beta chains drawn from one sample of a study of blood T cell repertoires in COVID-19. Profiling relied on immunoSEQ multiplex PCR, and the TCRdb table lists in-frame clones only, not all of them. This table holds about 150,000 clones, 82% found once. The specimen sequenced was peripheral blood. These receptors were taken from a human donor with acute or convalescent COVID-19. The donor label of this sample is uncertain. Each CDR3 is given with its conserved first and last residue. The order of the fields is D gene, clone size, J gene, CDR3 length, V gene, CDR3 DNA, CDR3 protein. The D gene is left open where the match is weak. Only part of the rows carry a size: once, few, many, or a class if the clone is expanded.

d_call: TRBD1
clone_size: NA
j_call: TRBJ1-2
cdr3_length: 15
v_call: TRBV5-5
cdr3_nt: TGTGCCAGCAGCTTGGCCGGCGGACAGGGATACGGCTACACCTTC
cdr3_aa: CASSLAGGQGYGYTF

d_call: TRBD2
clone_size: NA
j_call: TRBJ2-2
cdr3_length: 20
v_call: TRBV27
cdr3_nt: TGTGCCAGCAGTACCACCCCGTGGGAGCGGGGGGGCCGCTTCACCGGGGAGCTGTTTTTT
cdr3_aa: CASSTTPWERGGRFTGELFF

d_call: NA
clone_size: once
j_call: TRBJ1-1
cdr3_length: 13
v_call: TRBV10-3
cdr3_nt: TGTGCCATCAGTCCTAGGGGTGGCACTGAAGCTTTCTTT
cdr3_aa: CAISPRGGTEAFF

d_call: TRBD1
clone_size: NA
j_call: TRBJ2-1
cdr3_length: 14
v_call: TRBV19
cdr3_nt: TGTGCCAGTAGTCCCTCCGGACAGGACGCTGAGCAGTTCTTC
cdr3_aa: CASSPSGQDAEQFF

d_call: NA
clone_size: NA
j_call: TRBJ1-5
cdr3_length: 16
v_call: TRBV19
cdr3_nt: TGTGCCAGTAGTACCATTCAGGGGAACGGCAATCAGCCCCAGCATTTT
cdr3_aa: CASSTIQGNGNQPQHF

d_call: NA
clone_size: NA
j_call: TRBJ2-1
cdr3_length: 14
v_call: TRBV11-1
cdr3_nt: TGTGCCAGCAGCTTAGGCGAGGTTGGTAATGAGCAGTTCTTC
cdr3_aa: CASSLGEVGNEQFF

d_call: TRBD1
clone_size: NA
j_call: TRBJ2-2
cdr3_length: 14
v_call: TRBV10-3
cdr3_nt: TGTGCCACCGGGAAAGACAGGGGGAACGGGGAGCTGTTTTTT
cdr3_aa: CATGKDRGNGELFF

d_call: TRBD1
clone_size: NA
j_call: TRBJ2-2
cdr3_length: 16
v_call: TRBV7-7
cdr3_nt: TGTGCCAGCAGCCCCACCTGGGACAGGGGGCGAGGGGAGCTGTTTTTT
cdr3_aa: CASSPTWDRGRGELFF

d_call: TRBD1
clone_size: NA
j_call: TRBJ2-7
cdr3_length: 13
v_call: TRBV13
cdr3_nt: TGTGCCAGCAGCTTTGGACAGGGCTACGAGCAGTACTTC
cdr3_aa: CASSFGQGYEQYF

d_call: NA
clone_size: NA
j_call: TRBJ1-4
cdr3_length: 14
v_call: TRBV4-3
cdr3_nt: TGCGCCAGCGGAAAGACAGGAAAAGGAGAAAAACTGTTTTTT
cdr3_aa: CASGKTGKGEKLFF

d_call: TRBD1
clone_size: NA
j_call: TRBJ1-5
cdr3_length: 14
v_call: TRBV6-1
cdr3_nt: TGTGCCAGCAGTGAAGGGACAGGGACCCAGCCCCAGCATTTT
cdr3_aa: CASSEGTGTQPQHF

d_call: TRBD1
clone_size: NA
j_call: TRBJ1-2
cdr3_length: 16
v_call: TRBV3-1/TRBV3-2
cdr3_nt: TGTGCCAGCAGCCAAGCCTGGACGGGGACAGCGTATGGCTACACCTTC
cdr3_aa: CASSQAWTGTAYGYTF

d_call: NA
clone_size: NA
j_call: TRBJ2-7
cdr3_length: 15
v_call: TRBV5-5
cdr3_nt: TGTGCCAGCAGCACGTACCCAACAGGTTCCTACGAGCAGTACTTC
cdr3_aa: CASSTYPTGSYEQYF

d_call: TRBD1
clone_size: NA
j_call: TRBJ1-5
cdr3_length: 13
v_call: TRBV9
cdr3_nt: TGTGCCAGCGGGGCAGGGGGACATCAGCCCCAGCATTTT
cdr3_aa: CASGAGGHQPQHF

d_call: NA
clone_size: NA
j_call: TRBJ2-3
cdr3_length: 15
v_call: TRBV4-1
cdr3_nt: TGCGCCAGCAGCCAAGTCGTTTCAGGGCAGGAAGAGCAGTATTTT
cdr3_aa: CASSQVVSGQEEQYF

d_call: TRBD1
clone_size: NA
j_call: TRBJ1-1
cdr3_length: 16
v_call: TRBV3-1/TRBV3-2
cdr3_nt: TGTGCCAGCAGCCAAGTTCGGACAGGGAGAGACACTGAAGCTTTCTTT
cdr3_aa: CASSQVRTGRDTEAFF

d_call: TRBD2
clone_size: NA
j_call: TRBJ2-1
cdr3_length: 15
v_call: TRBV7-2
cdr3_nt: TGTGCCAGCAACACCGGGACTAGCGGCCTCAATGAGCAGTTCTTC
cdr3_aa: CASNTGTSGLNEQFF

d_call: TRBD2
clone_size: NA
j_call: TRBJ2-3
cdr3_length: 15
v_call: TRBV5-1
cdr3_nt: TGCGCCAGCAGCTCGGAAGCGGGGGGCACAGATACGCAGTATTTT
cdr3_aa: CASSSEAGGTDTQYF

d_call: NA
clone_size: NA
j_call: TRBJ1-1
cdr3_length: 16
v_call: TRBV4-1
cdr3_nt: TGCGCCAGCAGCCAAGATTCGGAGGCCTCGAACACTGAAGCTTTCTTT
cdr3_aa: CASSQDSEASNTEAFF

d_call: NA
clone_size: once
j_call: TRBJ2-5
cdr3_length: 14
v_call: TRBV7-2
cdr3_nt: TGTGCCAGCAGCTTTTTTGGTAGACAAGAGACCCAGTACTTC
cdr3_aa: CASSFFGRQETQYF

d_call: NA
clone_size: NA
j_call: TRBJ2-1
cdr3_length: 13
v_call: TRBV6-4
cdr3_nt: TGTGCCAGCAGCTACCGGGATGACAATGAGCAGTTCTTC
cdr3_aa: CASSYRDDNEQFF

d_call: NA
clone_size: once
j_call: TRBJ2-3
cdr3_length: 14
v_call: TRBV2
cdr3_nt: TGTGCCAGCGGCTGGCGGTCGAGCACAGATACGCAGTATTTT
cdr3_aa: CASGWRSSTDTQYF

d_call: NA
clone_size: NA
j_call: TRBJ1-6
cdr3_length: 14
v_call: TRBV30
cdr3_nt: TGTGCCTGGAGTGTACAGGGTGACGGCTCACCCCTCCACTTT
cdr3_aa: CAWSVQGDGSPLHF

d_call: NA
clone_size: few
j_call: TRBJ1-5
cdr3_length: 14
v_call: TRBV19
cdr3_nt: TGTGCCAGTAGTCTAGCGGGTAGCAATCAGCCCCAGCATTTT
cdr3_aa: CASSLAGSNQPQHF

d_call: NA
clone_size: NA
j_call: TRBJ1-2
cdr3_length: 18
v_call: TRBV4-3
cdr3_nt: TGCGCCAGCAGCCAAGATCGGCGGCAGGGCGGAACCCTCTATGGCTACACCTTC
cdr3_aa: CASSQDRRQGGTLYGYTF

d_call: TRBD2
clone_size: NA
j_call: TRBJ2-3
cdr3_length: 16
v_call: TRBV9
cdr3_nt: TGTGCCAGCAGCGTAGGGAACCGGGGGGTAGCAGATACGCAGTATTTT
cdr3_aa: CASSVGNRGVADTQYF

d_call: TRBD1
clone_size: NA
j_call: TRBJ1-2
cdr3_length: 14
v_call: TRBV19
cdr3_nt: TGTGCCAGTAAGGGTGACAGGGGGAACTATGGCTACACCTTC
cdr3_aa: CASKGDRGNYGYTF

d_call: NA
clone_size: NA
j_call: TRBJ1-2
cdr3_length: 15
v_call: TRBV5-1
cdr3_nt: TGCGCCAGCAGCAAAGGGACACCCAGAGAAGGTGGCTACACCTTC
cdr3_aa: CASSKGTPREGGYTF

d_call: NA
clone_size: NA
j_call: TRBJ2-7
cdr3_length: 12
v_call: TRBV7-2
cdr3_nt: TGTGCCAGCAGCTTCGCGGGCTACGAGCAGTACTTC
cdr3_aa: CASSFAGYEQYF

d_call: NA
clone_size: NA
j_call: TRBJ1-1
cdr3_length: 14
v_call: TRBV7-2
cdr3_nt: TGTGCCAGCACCTCGGTAGGCCGGAGGACTGAAGCTTTCTTT
cdr3_aa: CASTSVGRRTEAFF

d_call: TRBD1
clone_size: NA
j_call: TRBJ1-2
cdr3_length: 16
v_call: TRBV18
cdr3_nt: TGTGCCAGCTCACCACCGACGGGACAGGGCGTCTATGGCTACACCTTC
cdr3_aa: CASSPPTGQGVYGYTF

d_call: NA
clone_size: NA
j_call: TRBJ1-2
cdr3_length: 12
v_call: TRBV30
cdr3_nt: TGTGCCTGGAGTGTAGGAGGGCTAGGCTACACCTTC
cdr3_aa: CAWSVGGLGYTF

d_call: TRBD1
clone_size: NA
j_call: TRBJ2-7
cdr3_length: 14
v_call: TRBV10-3
cdr3_nt: TGTGCCAGCAGGTCGACAGGGGGGACCTACGAGCAGTACTTC
cdr3_aa: CASRSTGGTYEQYF

d_call: TRBD2
clone_size: NA
j_call: TRBJ2-3
cdr3_length: 15
v_call: TRBV2
cdr3_nt: TGTGCCAGCAGTGAACGTCGGGGGGGCACAGATACGCAGTATTTT
cdr3_aa: CASSERRGGTDTQYF

d_call: NA
clone_size: NA
j_call: TRBJ2-1
cdr3_length: 14
v_call: TRBV3-1/TRBV3-2
cdr3_nt: TGTGCCAGCAGCCAAGAGGCCAGGGCCAAAGGGCAGTTCTTC
cdr3_aa: CASSQEARAKGQFF

d_call: NA
clone_size: NA
j_call: TRBJ1-4
cdr3_length: 15
v_call: TRBV7-2
cdr3_nt: TGTGCCAGCAGCGGAGGGGGGGCAAAAAGGGAAAAACTGTTTTTT
cdr3_aa: CASSGGGAKREKLFF

d_call: NA
clone_size: NA
j_call: TRBJ1-2
cdr3_length: 12
v_call: TRBV7-2
cdr3_nt: TGTGCCAGCAGCTTTGACAGTTGGGGCTACACCTTC
cdr3_aa: CASSFDSWGYTF

d_call: NA
clone_size: NA
j_call: TRBJ2-1
cdr3_length: 14
v_call: TRBV15
cdr3_nt: TGTGCCACCAGCATCGGAGGCACGTGGAATGAGCAGTTCTTC
cdr3_aa: CATSIGGTWNEQFF

d_call: TRBD1
clone_size: NA
j_call: TRBJ1-4
cdr3_length: 16
v_call: TRBV19
cdr3_nt: TGTGCCAGTAGTCCAGGACAGGGGTGGACTAATGAAAAACTGTTTTTT
cdr3_aa: CASSPGQGWTNEKLFF

d_call: TRBD1
clone_size: NA
j_call: TRBJ1-2
cdr3_length: 14
v_call: TRBV3-1/TRBV3-2
cdr3_nt: TGTGCCAGCAGCCAGACAGGGCAGGAATATGGCTACACCTTC
cdr3_aa: CASSQTGQEYGYTF

d_call: TRBD2
clone_size: NA
j_call: TRBJ2-3
cdr3_length: 15
v_call: TRBV6-4
cdr3_nt: TGTGCCAGCAGTCGCGAGCGGGGTCCTACAGATACGCAGTATTTT
cdr3_aa: CASSRERGPTDTQYF

d_call: TRBD1
clone_size: NA
j_call: TRBJ1-1
cdr3_length: 13
v_call: TRBV30
cdr3_nt: TGTGCCTGGAGGCCGGACAGGGCCGTTGAAGCTTTCTTT
cdr3_aa: CAWRPDRAVEAFF

d_call: NA
clone_size: NA
j_call: TRBJ1-1
cdr3_length: 15
v_call: TRBV7-6
cdr3_nt: TGTGCCAGCAGCTTAGCTCAAGGGACTCCTAGGGGAGCTTTCTTT
cdr3_aa: CASSLAQGTPRGAFF